A selection of T cell receptor beta chains follows, all from one sample in a study of response to subunit inactivated influenza vaccine. TCRdb fed the RT-PCR reads into MiXCR, producing one record per CDR3 protein. This table holds fewer than 700,000 distinct CDR3 sequences, 10% to 15% found once. This sample comprised PBMCs from blood, obtained about 40 days after vaccination. These receptors were collected from a man over 45 who received an inactivated influenza vaccine. The conserved cysteine and the conserved F or W are not part of the CDR3 here.

V	J	CDR3
TRBV6-5	TRBJ2-4	ASSYSSQGAKNIQY
TRBV12-3/TRBV12-4	TRBJ2-1	AISLAFRPSGANEQF
TRBV29-1	TRBJ2-3	SVEDGGLAGVGTDTQY
TRBV12-3/TRBV12-4	TRBJ2-5	ASSFPSGGLGETQY
TRBV7-9	TRBJ2-7	ASSLALGGAEQY
TRBV7-2	TRBJ2-7	ASSLVMRGQLYEQY
TRBV15	TRBJ2-5	ATSRDRRRGHETQY
TRBV12-3/TRBV12-4	TRBJ1-6	ASSLAQGLYSPLH
TRBV24-1	TRBJ2-3	ATSDRPGTASTDTQY
TRBV25-1	TRBJ2-5	ASSEFPWGETQY
TRBV12-3/TRBV12-4	TRBJ2-2	ASSRWTGGNTGELF
TRBV11-2	TRBJ2-7	ASSSGLGPYYEQY
TRBV4-2	TRBJ1-1	ASSGDGETNTEAF
TRBV20-1	TRBJ2-5	SARKLAGGHETQY
TRBV12-3/TRBV12-4	TRBJ2-1	ATQGTYNEQF
TRBV20-1	TRBJ2-4	SASPEGTKNIQY
TRBV7-9	TRBJ2-5	ASSLGGIRETQY
TRBV7-9	TRBJ2-7	ASSQNDRGRASEQY
TRBV7-2	TRBJ2-7	ASGFAGGSYEQY
TRBV7-6	TRBJ2-7	ASSLASSGGGYEQY
TRBV20-1	TRBJ1-2	SARVSGLANYGYT
TRBV7-8	TRBJ2-5	ASSKSRLARETQY
TRBV21-1	TRBJ2-7	ASSTPGTGDGEQY
TRBV12-3/TRBV12-4	TRBJ2-7	ASSLWTATYEQY
TRBV4-3	TRBJ2-1	ASSQDLGTSGKQF